The following is a T cell receptor beta chain sequence with its context. The antigen is not known. These data originate in a study of graft-versus-host responses after intestinal transplantation. About the study: Grafts that recipients had were multivisceral, liver-intestinal, or isolated intestinal transplants.

From germline, CDR1 is LNHDA and CDR2 SQIVND (reference sequence). CDR3 length: 19 residues. Losses at the gene ends were 0 bases for V and 3 bases for J; bases not matched to a gene: 11. Overall study results and limits: The highest levels of circulating GvH clones went along with early declines in HvG clones after transplant. The presence of high graft-versus-host to host-versus-graft clonal ratios in allografts characterized patients with graft-donor T cell macrochimerism. Detection of GvH clones occurred in recipient marrow, and some had their first appearance in ileum or blood.

TCRdb's table, derived via immunoSEQ multiplex PCR, lists solely in-frame clones and lacks some. Altogether over 100,000 clones are present, 90% to 95% being singletons, with the ten largest covering 1.2%. The origin of this receptor is a human donor who was the organ donor for an intestinal transplant. V gene TRBV19 combines with J gene TRBJ2-1, with TRBD2 identical over 10 bases. Sequencing was performed on unstimulated CD8+ T cells sorted from spleen or lymph node cells, taken before transplant. The CDR3 protein is CASSIDIPGLAEYYNEQFF. The CDR3, as DNA: TGTGCCAGTAGTATAGATATCCCAGGACTAGCGGAGTACTACAATGAGCAGTTCTTC.